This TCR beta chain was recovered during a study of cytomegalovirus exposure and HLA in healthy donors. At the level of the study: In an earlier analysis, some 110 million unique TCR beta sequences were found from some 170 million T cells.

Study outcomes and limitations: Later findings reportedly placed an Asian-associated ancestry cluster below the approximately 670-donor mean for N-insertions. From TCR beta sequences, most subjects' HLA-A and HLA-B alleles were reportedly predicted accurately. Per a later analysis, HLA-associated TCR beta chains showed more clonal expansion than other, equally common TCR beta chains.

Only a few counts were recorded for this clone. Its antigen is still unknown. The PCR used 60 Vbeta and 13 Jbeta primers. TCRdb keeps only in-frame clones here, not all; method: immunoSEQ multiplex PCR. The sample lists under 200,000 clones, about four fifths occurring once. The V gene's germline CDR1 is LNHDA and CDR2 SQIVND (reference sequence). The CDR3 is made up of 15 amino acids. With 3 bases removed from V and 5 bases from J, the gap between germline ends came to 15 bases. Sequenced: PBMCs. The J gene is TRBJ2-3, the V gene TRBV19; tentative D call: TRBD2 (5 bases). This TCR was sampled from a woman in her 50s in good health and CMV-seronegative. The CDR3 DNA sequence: TGTGCCAGTAGTATCCGGGCCGCCAGCGGAGATACGCAGTATTTT. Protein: CASSIRAASGDTQYF.